These 3 T cell receptor beta chains were all obtained from the same sample, sequenced in a study of blood T cell repertoires in COVID-19. The assay was immunoSEQ multiplex PCR, and TCRdb's table has in-frame clones only and misses some. The sample includes approximately 380,000 clones, around 84% of them seen just once. The sample taken for sequencing was peripheral blood. Receptor source: a woman younger than 30 with acute or convalescent COVID-19.

The V gene is TRBV12-3 or TRBV12-4, the J gene TRBJ1-1, with D perhaps matching TRBD1 (5 bases). V lost 5 bases and J 11 bases, leaving 12 bases between the germline ends. This CDR3 comprises 11 residues. The CDR3 DNA sequence: TGTGCCAGCAGTCCCCACGGGGGTGCTTTCTTT. Translated, it gives CASSPHGGAFF.

V usage is TRBV30 and J usage is TRBJ2-5, with 8 bases lining up with TRBD1. Trimming cost V 5 bases and J 4 bases; bases outside gene matches: 9. This CDR3 is built from 14 residues. Germline CDR1 and CDR2: GTSNPN and SVGIG (reference sequence). The chain's CDR3 is CAWAKTGARETQYF. CDR3 nucleotide sequence: TGTGCCTGGGCAAAGACAGGGGCGAGAGAGACCCAGTACTTC.

The chain carries TRBV3-1 (or the pseudogene TRBV3-2) and TRBJ1-2, with a tentative D call TRBD1 (5 bases). Trimming left V 4 bases short and J 6 bases short, with 15 bases between. Germline CDR1 reads LGHDT; CDR2 reads YNNKEL (reference sequence). The CDR3 covers 14 residues. The CDR3, as DNA: TGTGCCAGCAGCCCGATTCAGGGTACCCATGGCTACACCTTC. Translating gives CASSPIQGTHGYTF.